The TCR beta chain under discussion was sequenced for a study of CD8 T cells in Susac syndrome. The V gene's germline CDR1 is SGHTA and CDR2 FQGNSA. Between the trimmed V and J ends, which lost 0 bases and 3 bases, there was a span of 15 bases. This CDR3 contains 16 residues. Random hexamers served to reverse transcribe roughly 0.5 to 1 ug RNA. MiXCR, run by TCRdb on the immunoSEQ multiplex PCR reads, gives a single entry per CDR3 protein. The table includes roughly 130,000 distinct CDR3 sequences, about 95% detected once. The sequencing input was CD4+ T cells from PBMCs. V and J are TRBV7-2 and TRBJ2-7, with no clear D. The source is a human donor in good health. The CDR3 is CASSLAGHGWDYEQYF. DNA of the CDR3: TGTGCCAGCAGCTTAGCAGGGCATGGCTGGGACTACGAGCAGTACTTC. Drawing the rest from reference TRBV7-2 and TRBJ2-7, the complete variable domain is GAGVSQSPSNKVTEKGKDVELRCDPISGHTALYWYRQSLGQGLEFLIYFQGNSAPDKSGLPSDRFSAERTGGSVSTLTIQRTQQEDSAVYLCASSLAGHGWDYEQYFGPGTRLTVT.